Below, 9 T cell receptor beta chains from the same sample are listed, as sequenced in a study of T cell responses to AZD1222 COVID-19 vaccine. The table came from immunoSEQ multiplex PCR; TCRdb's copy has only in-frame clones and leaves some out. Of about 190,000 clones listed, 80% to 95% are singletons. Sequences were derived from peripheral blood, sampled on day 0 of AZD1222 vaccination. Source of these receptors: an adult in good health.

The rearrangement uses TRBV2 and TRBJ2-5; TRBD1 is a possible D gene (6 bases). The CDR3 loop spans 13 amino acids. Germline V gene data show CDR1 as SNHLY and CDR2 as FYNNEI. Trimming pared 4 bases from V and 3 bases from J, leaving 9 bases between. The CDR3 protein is CASSANREETQYF. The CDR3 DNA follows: TGTGCCAGCAGTGCGAACAGGGAAGAGACCCAGTACTTC.

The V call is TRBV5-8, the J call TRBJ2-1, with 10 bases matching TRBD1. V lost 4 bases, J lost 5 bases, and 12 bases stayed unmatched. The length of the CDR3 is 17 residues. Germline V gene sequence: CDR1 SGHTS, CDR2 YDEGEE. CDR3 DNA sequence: TGTGCCAGCAGCCCCCCCCTCGGACAGGGGGGAAACAATGAGCAGTTCTTC. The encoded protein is CASSPPLGQGGNNEQFF.

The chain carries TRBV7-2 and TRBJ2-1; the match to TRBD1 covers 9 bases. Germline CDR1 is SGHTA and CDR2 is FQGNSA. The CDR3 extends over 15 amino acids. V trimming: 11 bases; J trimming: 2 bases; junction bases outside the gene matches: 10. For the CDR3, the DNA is TGTGCCTCCAGACAGGGGGGGGGAACCTACAATGAGCAGTTCTTC. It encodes CASRQGGGTYNEQFF.

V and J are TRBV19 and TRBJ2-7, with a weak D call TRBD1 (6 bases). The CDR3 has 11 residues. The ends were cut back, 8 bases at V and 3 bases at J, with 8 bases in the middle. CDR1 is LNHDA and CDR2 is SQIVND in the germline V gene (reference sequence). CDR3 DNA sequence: TGTGCCAGTGGACAGATCTACGAGCAGTACTTC. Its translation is CASGQIYEQYF. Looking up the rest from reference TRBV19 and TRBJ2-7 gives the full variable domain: DGGITQSPKYLFRKEGQNVTLSCEQNLNHDAMYWYRQDPGQGLRLIYYSQIVNDFQKGDIAEGYSVSREKKESFPLTVTSAQKNPTAFYLCASGQIYEQYFGPGTRLTVT.

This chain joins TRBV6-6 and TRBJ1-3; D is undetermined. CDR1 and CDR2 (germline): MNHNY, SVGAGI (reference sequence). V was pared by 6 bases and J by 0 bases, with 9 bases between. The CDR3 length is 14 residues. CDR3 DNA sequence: TGTGCCAGCAGAACTGGATCCTCTGGAAACACCATATATTTT. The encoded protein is CASRTGSSGNTIYF.

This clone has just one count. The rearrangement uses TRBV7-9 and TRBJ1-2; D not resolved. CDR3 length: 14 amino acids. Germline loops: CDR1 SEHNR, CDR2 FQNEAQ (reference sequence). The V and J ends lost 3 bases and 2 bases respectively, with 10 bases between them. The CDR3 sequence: CASSFTAGNYGYTF. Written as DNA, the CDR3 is TGTGCCAGCAGCTTTACAGCCGGGAACTATGGCTACACCTTC.

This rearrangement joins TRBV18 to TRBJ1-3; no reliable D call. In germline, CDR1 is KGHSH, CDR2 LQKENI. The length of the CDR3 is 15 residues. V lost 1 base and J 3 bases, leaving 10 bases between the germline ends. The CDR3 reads CASSPQGGLGNTIYF. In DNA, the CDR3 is TGTGCCAGCTCACCACAGGGAGGCCTTGGAAACACCATATATTTT.

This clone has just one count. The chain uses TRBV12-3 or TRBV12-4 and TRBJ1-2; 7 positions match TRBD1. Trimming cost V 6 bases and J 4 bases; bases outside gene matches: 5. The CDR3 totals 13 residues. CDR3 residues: CASRGPGGYGYTF. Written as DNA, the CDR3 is TGTGCCAGCAGGGGACCAGGGGGCTATGGCTACACCTTC.

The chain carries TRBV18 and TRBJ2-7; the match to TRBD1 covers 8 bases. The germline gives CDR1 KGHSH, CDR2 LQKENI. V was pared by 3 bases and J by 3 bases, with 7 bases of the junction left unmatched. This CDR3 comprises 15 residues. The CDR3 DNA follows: TGTGCCAGCTCACCGACCGGGACAGGCTACTACGAGCAGTACTTC. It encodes CASSPTGTGYYEQYF.